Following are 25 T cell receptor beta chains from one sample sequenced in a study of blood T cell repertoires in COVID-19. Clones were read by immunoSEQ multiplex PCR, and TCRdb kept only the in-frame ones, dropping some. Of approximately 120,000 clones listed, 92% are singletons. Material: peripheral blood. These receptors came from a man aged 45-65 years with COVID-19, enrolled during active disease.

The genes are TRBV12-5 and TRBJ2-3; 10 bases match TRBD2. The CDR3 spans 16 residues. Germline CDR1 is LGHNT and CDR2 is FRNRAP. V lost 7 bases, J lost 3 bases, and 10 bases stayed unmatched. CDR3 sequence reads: CASDLAGVTGTDTQYF. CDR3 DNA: TGTGCTAGTGATCTAGCGGGAGTCACAGGGACAGATACGCAGTATTTT.

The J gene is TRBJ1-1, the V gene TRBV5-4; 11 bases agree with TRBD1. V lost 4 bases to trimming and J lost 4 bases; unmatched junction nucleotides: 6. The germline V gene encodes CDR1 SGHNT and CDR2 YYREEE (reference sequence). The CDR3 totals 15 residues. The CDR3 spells CASSPGQGAATEAFF. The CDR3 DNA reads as TGTGCCAGCAGCCCCGGACAGGGGGCAGCCACTGAAGCTTTCTTT.

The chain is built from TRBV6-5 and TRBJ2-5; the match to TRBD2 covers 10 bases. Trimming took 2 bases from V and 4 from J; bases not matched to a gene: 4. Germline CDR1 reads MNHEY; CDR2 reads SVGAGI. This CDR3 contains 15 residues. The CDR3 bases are TGTGCCAGCAGTTACAACCTAGCGGGAGCAGAGACCCAGTACTTC. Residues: CASSYNLAGAETQYF.

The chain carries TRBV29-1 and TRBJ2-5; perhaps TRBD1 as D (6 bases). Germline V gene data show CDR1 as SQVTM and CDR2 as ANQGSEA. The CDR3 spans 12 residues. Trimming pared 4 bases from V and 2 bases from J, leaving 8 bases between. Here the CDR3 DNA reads TGCAGCGTTGTAGGACAGCAAGAGACCCAGTACTTC. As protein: CSVVGQQETQYF.

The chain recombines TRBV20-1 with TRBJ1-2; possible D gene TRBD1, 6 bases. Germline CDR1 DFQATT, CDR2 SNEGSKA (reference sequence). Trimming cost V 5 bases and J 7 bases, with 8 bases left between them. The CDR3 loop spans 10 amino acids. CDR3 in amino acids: CSAPRGGYTF. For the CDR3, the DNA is TGCAGTGCTCCCAGGGGTGGCTACACCTTC.

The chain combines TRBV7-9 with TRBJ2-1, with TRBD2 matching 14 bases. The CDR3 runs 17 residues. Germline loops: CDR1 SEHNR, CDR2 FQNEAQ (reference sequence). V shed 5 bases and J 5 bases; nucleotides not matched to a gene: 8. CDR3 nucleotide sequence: TGTGCCAGCAGCCCCGGGACTAGCGGGAGTCGCGACAATGAGCAGTTCTTC. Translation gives CASSPGTSGSRDNEQFF.

CDR3 protein: CASGTGGNYGYTF. The CDR3 DNA sequence: TGTGCCAGCGGGACAGGGGGTAACTATGGCTACACCTTC. J is TRBJ1-2 and V is TRBV28; 11 nucleotides match TRBD1. The CDR3 loop spans 13 amino acids. V lost 8 bases, J lost 1 base, and 0 bases stayed unmatched. Germline assignment: CDR1 MDHEN and CDR2 SYDVKM.

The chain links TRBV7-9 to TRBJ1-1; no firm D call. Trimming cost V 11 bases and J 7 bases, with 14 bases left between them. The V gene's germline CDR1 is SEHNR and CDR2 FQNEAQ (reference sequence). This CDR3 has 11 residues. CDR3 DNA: TGTGCCGGAAGTCTATCAGGTGAAGCTTTCTTT. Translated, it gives CAGSLSGEAFF.

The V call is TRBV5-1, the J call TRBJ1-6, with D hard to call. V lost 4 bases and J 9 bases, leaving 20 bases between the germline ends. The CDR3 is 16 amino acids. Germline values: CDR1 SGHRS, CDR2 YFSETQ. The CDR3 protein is CASSLSGMDGLSPLHF. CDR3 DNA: TGCGCCAGCAGCCTGAGCGGGATGGACGGTCTTTCACCCCTCCACTTT. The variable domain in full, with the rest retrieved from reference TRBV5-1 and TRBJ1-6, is KAGVTQTPRYLIKTRGQQVTLSCSPISGHRSVSWYQQTPGQGLQFLFEYFSETQRNKGNFPGRFSGRQFSNSRSEMNVSTLELGDSALYLCASSLSGMDGLSPLHFGNGTRLTVT.

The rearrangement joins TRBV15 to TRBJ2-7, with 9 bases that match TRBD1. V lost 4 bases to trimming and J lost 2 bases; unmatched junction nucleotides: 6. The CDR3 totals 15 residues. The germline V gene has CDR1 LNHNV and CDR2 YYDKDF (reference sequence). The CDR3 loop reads CATSKPGQGPYEQYF. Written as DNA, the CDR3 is TGTGCCACCAGCAAGCCGGGACAGGGCCCCTACGAGCAGTACTTC.

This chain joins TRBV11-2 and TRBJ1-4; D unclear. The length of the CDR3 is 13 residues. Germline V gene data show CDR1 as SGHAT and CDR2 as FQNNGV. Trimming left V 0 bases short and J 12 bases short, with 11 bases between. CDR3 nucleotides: TGTGCCAGCAGCTTAGATCCCCGGGAAGAACTGTTTTTT. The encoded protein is CASSLDPREELFF.

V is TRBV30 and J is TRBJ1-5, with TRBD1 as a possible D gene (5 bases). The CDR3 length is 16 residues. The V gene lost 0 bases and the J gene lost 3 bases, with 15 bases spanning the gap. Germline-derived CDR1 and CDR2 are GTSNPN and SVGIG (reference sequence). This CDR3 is CAWSVGGAQPNQPQHF. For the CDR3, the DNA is TGTGCCTGGAGTGTGGGAGGGGCCCAACCCAATCAGCCCCAGCATTTT.

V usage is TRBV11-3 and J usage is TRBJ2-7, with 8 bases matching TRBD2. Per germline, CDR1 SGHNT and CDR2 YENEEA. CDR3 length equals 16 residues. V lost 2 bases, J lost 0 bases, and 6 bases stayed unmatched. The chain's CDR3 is CASSLRLAPSSYEQYV. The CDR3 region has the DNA TGTGCCAGCAGCTTAAGACTAGCGCCGAGCTCCTACGAGCAGTACGTC.

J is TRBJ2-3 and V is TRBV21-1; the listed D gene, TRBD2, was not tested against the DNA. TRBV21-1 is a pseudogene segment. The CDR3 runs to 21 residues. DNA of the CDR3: TGTGCCAGCAGGAAAATTGCGGTAGTGGGACTAGCGGGAGGGCCAGTAGATACGCAGTATTTT. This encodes CASRKIAVVGLAGGPVDTQYF.

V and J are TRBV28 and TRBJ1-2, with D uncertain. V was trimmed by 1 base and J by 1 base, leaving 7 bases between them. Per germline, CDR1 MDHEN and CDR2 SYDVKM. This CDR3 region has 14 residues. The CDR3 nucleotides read TGTGCCAGCAGTTTATCCGGGATTAACTATGGCTACACCTTC. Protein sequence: CASSLSGINYGYTF.

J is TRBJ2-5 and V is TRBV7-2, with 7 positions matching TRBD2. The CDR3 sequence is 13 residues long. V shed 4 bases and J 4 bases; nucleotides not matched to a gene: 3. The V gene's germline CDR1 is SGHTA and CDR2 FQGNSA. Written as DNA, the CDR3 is TGTGCCAGCAGCTCCGGACTAGTAGAGACCCAGTACTTC. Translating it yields CASSSGLVETQYF.

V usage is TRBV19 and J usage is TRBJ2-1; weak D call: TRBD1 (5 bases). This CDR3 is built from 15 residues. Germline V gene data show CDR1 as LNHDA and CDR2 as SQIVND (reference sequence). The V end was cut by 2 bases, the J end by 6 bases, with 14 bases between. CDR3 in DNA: TGTGCCAGTAGTATACAGGGCCCTGGGGCCAATGAGCAGTTCTTC. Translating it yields CASSIQGPGANEQFF.

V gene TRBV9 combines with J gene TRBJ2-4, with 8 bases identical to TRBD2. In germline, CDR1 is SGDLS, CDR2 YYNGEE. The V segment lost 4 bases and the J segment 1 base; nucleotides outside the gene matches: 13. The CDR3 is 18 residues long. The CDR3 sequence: CASSPGVAGMGAKNIQYF. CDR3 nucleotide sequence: TGTGCCAGCAGCCCAGGGGTAGCGGGAATGGGGGCCAAAAACATTCAGTACTTC.

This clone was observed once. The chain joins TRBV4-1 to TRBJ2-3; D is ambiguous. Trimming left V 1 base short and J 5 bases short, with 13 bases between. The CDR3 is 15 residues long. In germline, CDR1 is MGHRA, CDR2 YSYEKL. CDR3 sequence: CASSQGLENKDTQYF. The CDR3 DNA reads TGCGCCAGCAGCCAAGGACTTGAGAATAAAGATACGCAGTATTTT.

CDR3: CASSLIGGQAYEQYF. CDR3 bases: TGTGCCAGCAGCTTAATCGGGGGTCAAGCCTACGAGCAGTACTTC. The chain carries TRBV7-2 and TRBJ2-7, with D possibly matching TRBD2 (6 bases). This CDR3 has 15 residues. Germline CDR1 and CDR2: SGHTA and FQGNSA. The V end was cut by 2 bases, the J end by 2 bases, with 13 bases between.

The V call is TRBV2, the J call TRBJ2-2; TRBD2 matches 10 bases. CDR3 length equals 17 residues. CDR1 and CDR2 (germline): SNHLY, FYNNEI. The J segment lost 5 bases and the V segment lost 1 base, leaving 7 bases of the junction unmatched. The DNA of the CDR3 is TGTGCCAGCAGTGAAGGTGATAGCGGGAGGTGGACCGGGGAGCTGTTTTTT. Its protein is CASSEGDSGRWTGELFF.

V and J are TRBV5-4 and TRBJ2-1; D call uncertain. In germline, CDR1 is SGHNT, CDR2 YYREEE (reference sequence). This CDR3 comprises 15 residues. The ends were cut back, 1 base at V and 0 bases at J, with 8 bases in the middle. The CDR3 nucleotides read TGTGCCAGCAGCTTGTATCCTAGCTCCTACAATGAGCAGTTCTTC. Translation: CASSLYPSSYNEQFF.

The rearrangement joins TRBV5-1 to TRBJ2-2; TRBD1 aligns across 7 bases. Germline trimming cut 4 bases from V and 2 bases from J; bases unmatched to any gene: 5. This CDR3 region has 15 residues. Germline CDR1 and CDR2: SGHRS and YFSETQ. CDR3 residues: CASSPGTANTGELFF. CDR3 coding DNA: TGCGCCAGCAGCCCCGGGACAGCAAACACCGGGGAGCTGTTTTTT.

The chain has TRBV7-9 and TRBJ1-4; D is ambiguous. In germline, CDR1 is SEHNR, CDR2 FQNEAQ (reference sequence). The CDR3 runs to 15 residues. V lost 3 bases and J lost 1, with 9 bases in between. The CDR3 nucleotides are TGTGCCAGCAGCTTGAGAGGGATAACTAATGAAAAACTGTTTTTT. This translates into CASSLRGITNEKLFF.

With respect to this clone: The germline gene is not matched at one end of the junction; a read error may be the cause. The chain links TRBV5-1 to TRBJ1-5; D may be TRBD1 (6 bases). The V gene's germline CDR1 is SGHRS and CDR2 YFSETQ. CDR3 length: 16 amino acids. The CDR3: CASSLARGGCKQPQHF. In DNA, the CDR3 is TGCGCCAGCAGCTTGGCCAGGGGAGGGTGCAAGCAGCCCCAGCATTTT.